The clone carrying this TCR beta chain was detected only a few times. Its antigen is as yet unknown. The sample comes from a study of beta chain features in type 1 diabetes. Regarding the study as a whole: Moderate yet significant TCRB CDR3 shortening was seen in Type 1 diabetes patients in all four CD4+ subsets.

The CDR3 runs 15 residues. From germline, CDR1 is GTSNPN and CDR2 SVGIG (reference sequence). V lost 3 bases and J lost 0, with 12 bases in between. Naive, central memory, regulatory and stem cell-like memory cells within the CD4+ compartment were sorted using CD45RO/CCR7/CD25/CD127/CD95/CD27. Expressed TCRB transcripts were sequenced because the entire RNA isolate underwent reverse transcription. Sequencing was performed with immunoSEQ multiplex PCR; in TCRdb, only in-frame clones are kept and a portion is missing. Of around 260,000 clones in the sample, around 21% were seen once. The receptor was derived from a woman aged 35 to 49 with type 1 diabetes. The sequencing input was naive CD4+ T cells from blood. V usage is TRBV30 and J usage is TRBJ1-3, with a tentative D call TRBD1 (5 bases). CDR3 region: CAWSRDSGSGNTIYF. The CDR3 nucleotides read TGTGCCTGGAGCCGGGACTCCGGCTCTGGAAACACCATATATTTT. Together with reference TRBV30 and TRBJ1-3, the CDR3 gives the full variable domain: SQTIHQWPATLVQPVGSPLSLECTVEGTSNPNLYWYRQAAGRGLQLLFYSVGIGQISSEVPQNLSASRPQDRQFILSSKKLLLSDSGFYLCAWSRDSGSGNTIYFGEGSWLTVV.